What follows describes a single T cell receptor (beta chain). This clone has a handful of counts. This clone's antigen is unknown. Within one base of it there is no much larger clone, and no base qualities were kept. In the prospective study, participants were about 18 to 95 years old, resided in about two dozen geographic areas of the United States, and were enrolled through a virtual design. In the prospective study, cohorts were assigned on the basis of participant-reported clinical history obtained from a screening survey and a study questionnaire. Exposed participants had been in contact, within 2 weeks of entering the study, with a person who had a PCR-confirmed or clinician-diagnosed case of COVID-19. Mobile phlebotomists in the prospective study collected whole blood, serum and a nasopharyngeal or oropharyngeal swab from every participant. Participants in the prospective study had the option to provide additional blood draws and questionnaires over a roughly two-month period. Before DNA extraction, blood samples from the prospective study were shipped at room temperature or frozen.

For this chain, trimming is 2 bases at the V end and 4 bases at the J end, and the number of junction bases without a gene match is 3. Its CDR3 holds 15 amino acids, cysteine through phenylalanine. The read is trimmed to its CDR3 DNA, 45 bases read in frame from base 1. CDR1 and CDR2 (MRHNA, SNTAGT) derive from the germline V gene. TCRbeta CDR3 regions were amplified from genomic DNA using the immunoSEQ Assay, a bias-controlled multiplex PCR. The authors' analysis ran thus. Within the assay, amplification of reference gene primers was used to estimate how many nucleated cells each sample contained. Sequence reads were collapsed and filtered to measure the absolute abundance of every unique TCRbeta CDR3 rearrangement. For each sample, productive Simpson clonality was calculated by taking the square root of Simpson's diversity index across productive rearrangements. TCRdb carries this immuneACCESS record with in-frame sequences only. Its versions omit some clonotypes, under half of them owing to an unresolved V gene in the studies checked, with the rest unexplained. The V and J calls and clone size were taken over from that table, and D and trimming were inferred from the DNA. This sample holds approximately 150,000 clones; about nine tenths were observed only once. Clones ranked in the top ten supply approximately 4.3% of the sample.

The data originate from a study of blood T cell repertoires in COVID-19 (dated by TCRdb to the early 2020s). Looking at the study overall: Samples from collaborators originated in the United States, Italy and Spain and spanned both the acute and convalescent phases of COVID-19. The material from the prospective study consisted of cDNA or gDNA derived from T cells, B-cell-depleted T cells, or PBMCs. Subjects who had been exposed to COVID-19, were actively infected with it, or had recovered from it provided the deeply sampled blood TCRbeta repertoires that made up the dataset. The repertoires were made available in a free public database intended to serve as a resource for research on the immune response to SARS-CoV-2. The samples were drawn from two sources: the first 160 participants of the ongoing ImmuneRACE study, and 950 to 1,500 subjects contributed by 6 global collaborators. Sample metadata almost always included a de-identified subject ID, COVID-19 status, age in years and sex. Where available, HLA class I and class II types were obtained from metadata supplied by the sample provider rather than from assay-based typing.

Overall study results and their limits: The amount of clinical and demographic metadata varied by source and participant and was provided uncurated.

The sequence was collected from a woman in her forties who had been exposed to COVID-19. What was sequenced was PBMCs or T cells enriched from blood (not recorded which). This chain joins TRBV6-4 to TRBJ2-5; 11 of the junction bases match TRBD2. The DNA sequence reads TGTGCCAGCAGTGACACAACTAGCGGGGGAGAGACCCAGTACTTC. It codes for CASSDTTSGGETQYF.